These 28 T cell receptor beta chains came from one sample sequenced in a study of blood T cell repertoires in COVID-19. Sequencing was performed with immunoSEQ multiplex PCR; in TCRdb, only in-frame clones are kept and a portion is missing. The sample shows 150,000 to 180,000 clones, about 89% of them seen only once. Sample: peripheral blood. The receptors were sampled from a man aged 45 to 65 with acute or convalescent COVID-19.

Here the CDR3 DNA reads TGTGCCAGCGTCCGGGACAGGGCCCGTTCCAACGTCCTGACTTTC. Its translation: CASVRDRARSNVLTF. This chain links TRBV7-9 with TRBJ2-6; the match to TRBD1 covers 9 bases. The CDR3 runs 15 residues. Germline CDR1 is SEHNR and CDR2 is FQNEAQ (reference sequence). V was clipped by 8 bases and J by 8 bases; unmatched bases: 10.

This sequence joins TRBV6-6 and TRBJ1-4; 7 bases are a match to TRBD1. This CDR3 spans 15 amino acids. V lost 2 bases, J lost 4 bases, and 4 bases stayed unmatched. CDR1 and CDR2 from the germline V gene are MNHNY and SVGAGI (reference sequence). The CDR3 sequence: CASSYHGDSNEKLFF. The DNA of the CDR3 is TGTGCCAGCAGTTACCATGGGGACAGTAATGAAAAACTGTTTTTT.

V is TRBV6-5 and J is TRBJ2-1; D is perhaps TRBD1 (6 bases). Germline-derived CDR1 and CDR2 are MNHEY and SVGAGI. Trimming shortened V by 2 bases and J by 5 bases, and 13 bases separated the two germline ends. CDR3 size: 15 residues. CDR3 loop: CASSYQGTENNEQFF. The CDR3 nucleotides read TGTGCCAGCAGTTACCAGGGGACGGAGAACAATGAGCAGTTCTTC.

The V call is TRBV6-5, the J call TRBJ2-3, with 8 bases lining up with TRBD2. The junction had 9 bases not matched to a gene; V was cut back by 4 bases and J by 6 bases. The CDR3 contains 15 residues. Germline V gene lookup returns CDR1 MNHEY and CDR2 SVGAGI. The CDR3 here is CASSFTSGPRDTQYF. CDR3 coding DNA: TGTGCCAGCAGTTTTACTAGCGGTCCCAGGGATACGCAGTATTTT.

The rearrangement links TRBV18 to TRBJ2-5; D might be TRBD2 (5 bases). This CDR3 comprises 14 residues. The V end was cut by 3 bases, the J end by 5 bases, with 13 bases between. Germline loops: CDR1 KGHSH, CDR2 LQKENI. The CDR3 loop is CASSPFDGDETQYF. In nucleotides, the CDR3 is TGTGCCAGCTCACCGTTTGACGGGGATGAGACCCAGTACTTC.

On this clone: The junction does not match germline at one end; this may be a read error. The chain joins TRBV7-7 to TRBJ2-1; the match to TRBD2 covers 11 bases. The CDR3 runs 15 residues. Per germline, CDR1 SSHAT and CDR2 FNYEAQ (reference sequence). CDR3 loop: CASSLSGGAFNEQFF. CDR3 bases: TGTGCTAGCAGCCTTAGCGGGGGGGCCTTCAATGAGCAGTTCTTC.

This clone was recorded only once. This sequence joins TRBV28 and TRBJ2-3; the D gene is possibly TRBD1 (6 bases). Deletions cut 6 bases from V and 1 base from J, with 20 bases between. Germline V gives CDR1 MDHEN, CDR2 SYDVKM. This CDR3 has 17 residues. CDR3 in amino acids: CASRPGGPALGTDTQYF. CDR3 nucleotides: TGTGCCAGCAGGCCTGGGGGCCCTGCGTTGGGCACAGATACGCAGTATTTT.

The V gene is TRBV5-1, the J gene TRBJ2-3; a possible D gene is TRBD1 (5 bases). The CDR3 runs to 15 residues. Germline V gene sequence: CDR1 SGHRS, CDR2 YFSETQ. The V end lost 4 bases, the J end lost 0 bases, and 12 bases lay between the germline ends. The CDR3 DNA follows: TGCGCCAGCAGCCTAAGACAGACTAGCACAGATACGCAGTATTTT. Its translation: CASSLRQTSTDTQYF.

This chain uses TRBV29-1 with TRBJ2-3; D is possibly TRBD2 (6 bases). Germline CDR1 and CDR2: SQVTM and ANQGSEA. With 7 bases removed from V and 7 bases from J, the gap between germline ends came to 27 bases. The CDR3 spans 16 residues. The DNA of the CDR3 is TGCAGCGCACCAACTATGGAGGGGAACGTCTGGAATACGCAGTATTTT. It encodes CSAPTMEGNVWNTQYF.

The gene calls are TRBV5-1 and TRBJ2-7; 7 bases agree with TRBD1. The CDR3 is 14 residues long. V was clipped by 4 bases and J by 3 bases; unmatched bases: 7. Per the germline V gene, CDR1 is SGHRS and CDR2 is YFSETQ. CDR3 residues: CASSLAGGNYEQYF. Here the CDR3 DNA reads TGCGCCAGCAGCCTTGCAGGGGGAAACTACGAGCAGTACTTC.

This clone was seen a handful of times. This chain uses TRBV12-1 with TRBJ1-6; TRBD1, as called in the table, went unchecked against the DNA. TRBV12-1 counts as a pseudogene. The CDR3 is 18 amino acids. CDR3 coding DNA: TGTGCCAGCAGCACCGGACAGGGGACCTCACCTACTAATTCACCCCTCCACTTT. It translates to CASSTGQGTSPTNSPLHF.

This sequence joins TRBV27 and TRBJ1-4; TRBD1 is a possible D gene (5 bases). The V and J ends lost 10 bases and 0 bases respectively, with 12 bases between them. Germline V lookup: CDR1 MNHEY, CDR2 SMNVEV (reference sequence). This CDR3 has 14 residues. The CDR3 is CATARQTTNEKLFF. CDR3 DNA sequence: TGTGCCACCGCCAGACAGACAACTAATGAAAAACTGTTTTTT.

The gene calls are TRBV7-2 and TRBJ2-7; D not certain. Trimming took off 1 base at V and 6 bases at J, with 7 bases between the two ends. Germline V gene lookup returns CDR1 SGHTA and CDR2 FQGNSA. This CDR3 is built from 12 residues. The CDR3 DNA reads as TGTGCCAGCAGCTTAGTCTCGGGCGAGCAGTACTTC. It yields the protein CASSLVSGEQYF.

The J gene is TRBJ2-7, the V gene TRBV5-1; 9 positions agree with TRBD1. The V gene's germline CDR1 is SGHRS and CDR2 YFSETQ. Germline trimming cut 5 bases from V and 7 bases from J; bases unmatched to any gene: 19. CDR3 length equals 17 residues. The CDR3 DNA reads TGCGCCAGCAGGGCGGGACAGGGATCGGGGACTACGGGGGAGCAGTACTTC. It is translated as CASRAGQGSGTTGEQYF.

The CDR3 region is CASSKFSGAKTDTQYF. The CDR3 DNA reads as TGTGCCAGCAGCAAGTTTAGCGGGGCCAAGACAGATACGCAGTATTTT. The chain joins TRBV21-1 to TRBJ2-3; the table's D call, TRBD2, was not checked against the DNA. TRBV21-1 is a recognized pseudogene. This CDR3 has 16 amino acids.

The chain employs TRBV25-1 and TRBJ1-2; tentatively, D is TRBD1 (6 bases). V lost 4 bases, J lost 4 bases, and 13 bases lay in between. Germline V gives CDR1 MGHDK, CDR2 SYGVNS. The CDR3 sequence is 14 residues long. CDR3 sequence (DNA): TGTGCCAGCAGTGGTAGGGTAGGGGGCTATGGCTACACCTTC. It is translated as CASSGRVGGYGYTF.

The chain recombines TRBV4-1 with TRBJ2-1; TRBD2 matches at 10 bases. This CDR3 has 14 residues. Germline lookup yields CDR1 MGHRA and CDR2 YSYEKL. V lost 2 bases to trimming and J lost 8 bases; unmatched junction nucleotides: 3. The CDR3 DNA follows: TGCGCCAGCAGCCAAATAAGCGGGAGGGATGAGCAGTTCTTC. As protein: CASSQISGRDEQFF.

The chain recombines TRBV2 with TRBJ2-2, with TRBD2 matching over 7 bases. This CDR3 is 16 amino acids long. The trim removed 0 bases at V and 6 bases at J, leaving 7 bases unmatched. Germline V gene sequence: CDR1 SNHLY, CDR2 FYNNEI. The CDR3 here is CASSEAGGRVAGELFF. The CDR3 DNA reads as TGTGCCAGCAGTGAAGCGGGCGGGAGAGTCGCCGGGGAGCTGTTTTTT.

V is TRBV27 and J is TRBJ2-1; 12 bases line up with TRBD2. The J segment lost 6 bases and the V segment lost 4 bases, leaving 7 bases of the junction unmatched. CDR1 is MNHEY, CDR2 SMNVEV, per germline (reference sequence). The CDR3 is made up of 16 amino acids. The CDR3 region has the DNA TGTGCCAGCAGTTCTCCGCTGACTAGCGGGAGCAATGAGCAGTTCTTC. Residues: CASSSPLTSGSNEQFF.

The J gene is TRBJ2-2, the V gene TRBV3-1 (or the pseudogene TRBV3-2), with 10 bases that match TRBD1. The CDR3 contains 16 residues. Germline loops: CDR1 LGHDT, CDR2 YNNKEL (reference sequence). The V segment lost 2 bases and the J segment 6 bases; nucleotides outside the gene matches: 6. The CDR3 region has the DNA TGTGCCAGCAGCCAACACACCGGGACAGGGGCCGGGGAGCTGTTTTTT. Its protein product is CASSQHTGTGAGELFF.

The rearrangement uses TRBV9 and TRBJ2-1; tentative D call: TRBD1 (5 bases). The CDR3 has 15 residues. V lost 0 bases and J lost 6, with 13 bases in between. The germline gives CDR1 SGDLS, CDR2 YYNGEE. The CDR3 protein is CASSVDGRARNEQFF. The CDR3 DNA is TGTGCCAGCAGCGTAGATGGCAGGGCTCGCAATGAGCAGTTCTTC.

To note about this clone: One junction end does not reproduce the germline sequence, and a read error may be involved. CDR3: CATSRDPGTVGSF. CDR3 bases: TGTGCCACCAGCAGAGATCCCGGGACAGTTGGTAGTTTT. The chain joins TRBV15 to TRBJ1-4, with 7 positions matching TRBD1. This CDR3 has 13 amino acids. The V gene's germline CDR1 is LNHNV and CDR2 YYDKDF (reference sequence).

The CDR3 reads CASSTGTGYTGELFF. The CDR3 DNA reads TGTGCCAGCAGCACCGGGACAGGGTACACCGGGGAGCTGTTTTTT. The chain links TRBV11-2 to TRBJ2-2, with TRBD1 matching 9 bases. This CDR3 region has 15 residues. CDR1 SGHAT and CDR2 FQNNGV come from the germline V gene. Losses at the gene ends were 5 bases for V and 3 bases for J; bases not matched to a gene: 4.

This clone was seen more than once but under ten times. The J gene is TRBJ2-1, the V gene TRBV19, with 9 bases identical to TRBD1. From germline, CDR1 is LNHDA and CDR2 SQIVND (reference sequence). There are 14 residues in the CDR3. Trimming cost V 4 bases and J 6 bases; bases outside gene matches: 4. In nucleotides, the CDR3 is TGTGCCAGTAGTACAATACAGGGGGCCAATGAGCAGTTCTTC. It codes for CASSTIQGANEQFF.

The genes are TRBV27 and TRBJ1-2, with 11 bases aligning to TRBD1. V dropped 8 bases and J dropped 1; count of bases not matched to a gene: 3. CDR1 and CDR2 (germline): MNHEY, SMNVEV (reference sequence). The CDR3 has 14 residues. DNA for the CDR3: TGTGCCAGCCGGGACAGGGGGTATAACTATGGCTACACCTTC. Protein sequence: CASRDRGYNYGYTF.

The V gene is TRBV19, the J gene TRBJ1-4, with a weak D call TRBD1 (6 bases). Germline CDR1 reads LNHDA; CDR2 reads SQIVND (reference sequence). CDR3 length equals 16 residues. V was pared by 3 bases and J by 7 bases, with 18 bases between. The CDR3: CASSIFSDSGVEKLFF. CDR3 nucleotides: TGTGCCAGTAGTATTTTCTCGGACAGCGGAGTTGAAAAACTGTTTTTT. Drawing the rest from reference TRBV19 and TRBJ1-4, the complete variable domain is DGGITQSPKYLFRKEGQNVTLSCEQNLNHDAMYWYRQDPGQGLRLIYYSQIVNDFQKGDIAEGYSVSREKKESFPLTVTSAQKNPTAFYLCASSIFSDSGVEKLFFGSGTQLSVL.

The V and J genes are TRBV19 and TRBJ1-3, with D possibly being TRBD1 (6 bases). Between the trimmed V and J ends, which lost 9 bases and 0 bases, there was a span of 18 bases. This CDR3 comprises 16 residues. Germline CDR1 is LNHDA and CDR2 is SQIVND (reference sequence). The CDR3 DNA follows: TGTGCCAGCGCGCCGGGACACCAAAGCTCTGGAAACACCATATATTTT. Translation: CASAPGHQSSGNTIYF.

This clone was detected once. This chain connects TRBV5-1 to TRBJ2-7; D call uncertain. The CDR3 loop spans 15 amino acids. CDR1 and CDR2 (germline): SGHRS, YFSETQ. V was cut by 0 bases and J by 5 bases, with 15 bases left in between. CDR3 in DNA: TGCGCCAGCAGCTTGGAAGGTAGTGCGGTCCACGAGCAGTACTTC. The encoded protein is CASSLEGSAVHEQYF. The complete variable domain, with remaining parts taken from reference TRBV5-1 and TRBJ2-7, reads KAGVTQTPRYLIKTRGQQVTLSCSPISGHRSVSWYQQTPGQGLQFLFEYFSETQRNKGNFPGRFSGRQFSNSRSEMNVSTLELGDSALYLCASSLEGSAVHEQYFGPGTRLTVT.